This T cell receptor (beta chain) appears in the sequencing data of a study of T cell responses to AZD1222 COVID-19 vaccine. The study's findings and limits: Sampling that yielded the repertoires occurred only after the peak T cell response. Nearly half of the spike-specific TCRs reportedly recognize variant regions that carry no mutations.

This clone was counted only a few times. Its target is unknown. CDR1 and CDR2 from the germline V gene are LGHNA and YSLEER. The CDR3 has 15 amino acids. Trimming took 1 base from V and 6 from J, leaving 13 bases between them. The repertoire was sequenced with immunoSEQ multiplex PCR; TCRdb's copy has only in-frame clones and lacks some. The table records roughly 120,000 clones, more than 75% of them present only once. This specimen was peripheral blood, taken on day 0 of AZD1222 vaccination. The TCR comes from an adult in good health. The chain joins TRBV4-3 to TRBJ2-4; either TRBD1 or TRBD2 may fit D (5 bases each). The CDR3 sequence: CASSQGAGRGNIQYF. The CDR3 nucleotides are TGCGCCAGCAGCCAAGGTGCAGGGAGAGGAAACATTCAGTACTTC.